The clone carrying this T cell receptor (beta chain) has just a few counts. The data originate from a study of blood T cell repertoires in COVID-19. The V end was cut by 11 bases, the J end by 4 bases, with 12 bases between. CDR3 length: 12 residues. TCRdb's table, derived via immunoSEQ multiplex PCR, lists solely in-frame clones and lacks some. The table shows approximately 180,000 clones, with approximately 80% occurring only once. Sequences were obtained from PBMCs or T cells enriched from blood (not recorded which). This TCR was sampled from a woman aged 50 to 65 who had recovered from COVID-19. The genes are TRBV12-3 or TRBV12-4 and TRBJ2-1; D remains unclear. The CDR3 sequence is CAVAEWYNEQFF. CDR3 DNA: TGTGCCGTGGCGGAATGGTACAATGAGCAGTTCTTC.